The source of this T cell receptor beta chain is a study of blood T cell repertoires in COVID-19. For the study at large: Donors in the United States, Italy and Spain gave samples during acute or convalescent COVID-19.

Original analysis: Reference gene primer amplification gave nucleated cell count estimates. The repertoire was sequenced with immunoSEQ multiplex PCR; TCRdb's copy has only in-frame clones and lacks some. That table furnishes V, J and clone size, whereas the DNA furnished D and trimming. The sample gives about 98,000 clones, 82% of which show up once; 11% is in the top ten. This clone was detected only a few times. V shed 4 bases, J shed 9 bases, and the junction held 10 bases outside the gene matches. Looked up from germline, CDR1 is KGHSH and CDR2 is LQKENI. The CDR3 length is 15 residues. V is TRBV18 and J is TRBJ1-5; the match to TRBD1 covers 9 bases. The specimen was peripheral blood. This sequence originates from a man between 70 and 80 years old with active or convalescent COVID-19. The CDR3 coding sequence is TGTGCCAGCTCACAGACCGGGACAGGGATAGTGCCCCAGCATTTT. Translating it yields CASSQTGTGIVPQHF.